The entry below describes one T cell receptor beta chain. This clone showed up just a few times. Its antigen remains undetermined. Base qualities are not at hand, and no much larger clone is one base apart. Each donor gave one peripheral blood draw, about 110 mL on average, collected into heparinised tubes. A BD FACSAria II was used to sort naive, central memory, regulatory and stem cell-like memory CD4+ T cells with a panel that included CD45RO, CCR7, CD25, CD127, CD95 and CD27. A purity above 95% was achieved for all sorted populations. PBMCs were isolated immediately by Lymphoprep density gradient centrifugation and stained directly without culture. To minimize batch effects, samples were stained and sorted in pairs, one healthy donor with one patient per experiment. All of the isolated RNA was reverse transcribed with the High Capacity cDNA Reverse Transcription Kit, so expressed TCRB transcripts were sequenced. Deep immunoSEQ sequencing was performed on naive, central memory and regulatory T cell samples, with an average of roughly 3.5 million total reads per sample. After sorted cells were lysed in RLT buffer, RNA was extracted with DNase-treated RNeasy Micro or Mini kits, with the choice depending on cell number. To prevent cross-contamination, every cell subset was processed on its own, while patient and healthy donor samples were processed together. The immunoSEQ multiplex PCR was used to amplify TCRB sequences from cDNA, yielding 87-bp fragments that span the CDR3 region. Amplicons were sequenced on the Illumina HiSeq platform. The published analysis was carried out like this. Synthetic template baselines were used to correct PCR bias computationally, reads within Hamming distance 2 were collapsed, and singletons that could not be merged were discarded. Reads were aligned against IMGT to assign V, D and J genes, CDR3 length and insertions or deletions at six rearrangement sites. Within each subset, clonotype counts were normalized to the number of sorted cells before true diversity and Gini coefficients were calculated with the tcR R package. Repertoire sharing was quantified using the overlap coefficient calculated on TCRB nucleotide sequences. As a proxy for the pre-selection repertoire, out-of-frame TCRB sequences from naive cells were analyzed. TCRdb limited this immuneACCESS table to in-frame rearrangements with V and J called. A share of clones is missing; checked studies link under half to unresolved V genes, and the rest is unexplained. The DNA was the basis for D and trimming; V, J and clone size are from that table. Recorded for this sample are roughly 500,000 clones; approximately 30% of them occurred a single time. Around 0.065% of the sample belongs to the ten largest clones.

The sample is drawn from a study of beta chain features in type 1 diabetes (dated by TCRdb to 2016 to 2019). About the investigation overall: Mean age, gender distribution, total cell number and subset yield were not different between patients and healthy donors. Regulatory and stem cell-like memory subsets were obtained from only 8 patients and about eight healthy donors, while naive and central memory subsets were obtained from all 28 donors. In the study, recently diagnosed type 1 diabetes patients and matched healthy donors were compared on the TCRB repertoires of their sorted circulating CD4+ T cell subsets. Across all samples, 107,917,701 sorted cells were examined, and cell number per subset correlated strongly with RNA yield. What the work shows at the level of the full study, not this receptor alone: HLA sub-analyses involved small numbers of individuals, so any influence of HLA type on TCRB rearrangement remained unresolved. Sequencing cDNA rather than genomic DNA could over-represent highly expressing activated cells, although activation and CD3 levels did not differ between groups. The naive, central memory and regulatory TCRB repertoires appeared to resemble one another more closely among patients than among healthy donors. At VDJ recombination sites, type 1 diabetes patients had fewer insertions and more deleted nucleotides, which implies abnormalities in thymic rearrangement. PCR may preferentially amplify shorter templates, but because patient and control samples were amplified and corrected together, any resulting skew would affect both groups equally. In all four CD4+ subsets, TCRB CDR3 length was moderately but significantly shorter in type 1 diabetes patients.

Specimen: naive CD4+ T cells from blood. The cell subset or site label of this sample denotes: true naive CD4+ T cells. This TCR came from a man in his late teens or twenties in good health.

The CDR3 sequence is CASSPTGRRDHNEQFF. The nucleotide sequence reads as follows: TGTGCCAGCAGCCCCACGGGCAGGCGGGACCACAATGAGCAGTTCTTC. This receptor chain uses TRBV7-6 and TRBJ2-1; TRBD2 could be the D gene, as 6 bases match. The junction shows trimming of 5 bases on V and 5 bases on J, plus 19 bases between the germline ends. The CDR3 holds 16 amino acids from the cysteine to the phenylalanine. Left in the record is the CDR3 DNA by itself, 48 bases read in frame from the first base. The germline V gene encodes CDR1 SGHVS and CDR2 FNYEAQ.